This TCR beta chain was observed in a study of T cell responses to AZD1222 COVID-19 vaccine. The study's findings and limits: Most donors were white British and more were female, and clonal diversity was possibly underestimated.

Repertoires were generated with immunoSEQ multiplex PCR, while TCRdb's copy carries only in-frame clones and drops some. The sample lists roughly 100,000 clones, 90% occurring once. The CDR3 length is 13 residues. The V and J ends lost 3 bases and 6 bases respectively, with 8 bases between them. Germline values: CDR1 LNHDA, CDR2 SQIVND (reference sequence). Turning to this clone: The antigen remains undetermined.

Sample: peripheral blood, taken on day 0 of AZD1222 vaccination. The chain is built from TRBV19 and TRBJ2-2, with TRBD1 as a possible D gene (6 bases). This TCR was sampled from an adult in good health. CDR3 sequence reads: CASSIQGPGELFF. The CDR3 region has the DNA TGTGCCAGTAGTATCCAGGGGCCCGGGGAGCTGTTTTTT.